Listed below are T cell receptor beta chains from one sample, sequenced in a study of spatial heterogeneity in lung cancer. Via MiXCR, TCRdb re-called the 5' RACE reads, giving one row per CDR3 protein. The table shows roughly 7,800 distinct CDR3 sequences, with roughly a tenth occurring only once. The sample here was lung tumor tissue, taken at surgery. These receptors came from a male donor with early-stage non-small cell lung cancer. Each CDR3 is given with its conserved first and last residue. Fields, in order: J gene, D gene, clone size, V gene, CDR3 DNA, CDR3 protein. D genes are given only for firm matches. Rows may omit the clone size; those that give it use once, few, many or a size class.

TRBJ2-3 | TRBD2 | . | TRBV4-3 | TGCGCCAGCAGCCAAGGAAGCGGGGGGGAATTAGATACGCAGTATTTT | CASSQGSGGELDTQYF
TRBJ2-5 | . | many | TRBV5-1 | TGCGCCAGCAGCTTGGCGGGGGGCGAAAAAGAGACCCAGTACTTC | CASSLAGGEKETQYF
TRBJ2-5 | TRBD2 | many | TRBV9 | TGTGCCAGCAGCGTAACTAGCGGGAGGGTAGAGACCCAGTACTTC | CASSVTSGRVETQYF
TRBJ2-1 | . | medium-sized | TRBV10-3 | TGTGCCATCAGTGTCGGGACGACCAACAATGAGCAGTTCTTC | CAISVGTTNNEQFF
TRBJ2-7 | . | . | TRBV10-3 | TGTGCCATCAGGGGGTCATCCCACGAGCAGTACTTC | CAIRGSSHEQYF
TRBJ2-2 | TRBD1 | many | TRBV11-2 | TGTGCCAGCAGCTTCGAGGGGGCGACCGGGGAGCTGTTTTTT | CASSFEGATGELFF
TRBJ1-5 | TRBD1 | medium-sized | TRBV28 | TGTGCCAGCAGGCCAGACAGGGCGGGACAGCCCCAGCATTTT | CASRPDRAGQPQHF
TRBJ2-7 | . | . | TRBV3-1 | TGTGCCAGCAGCCACAGGGAAAGCTCCTACGAGCAGTACTTC | CASSHRESSYEQYF
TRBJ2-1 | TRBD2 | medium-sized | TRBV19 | TGTGCCAGTAGCGCGAGCGGGGGCTCCTACAATGAGCAGTTCTTC | CASSASGGSYNEQFF
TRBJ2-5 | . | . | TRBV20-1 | TGCAGTGCTGAGACGAGGGGCGGCACTCAAGAGACCCAGTACTTC | CSAETRGGTQETQYF
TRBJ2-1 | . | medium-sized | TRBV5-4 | TGTGCCAGCAGCTTGGGCACAGGTTCCTACAATGAGCAGTTCTTC | CASSLGTGSYNEQFF
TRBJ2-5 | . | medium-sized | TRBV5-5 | TGTGCCAGCAGCTCACCCAGGGAATATCAAGAGACCCAGTACTTC | CASSSPREYQETQYF
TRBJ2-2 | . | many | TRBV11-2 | TGTGCCAGCCTACACAGGGATACGAACACCGGGGAGCTGTTTTTT | CASLHRDTNTGELFF
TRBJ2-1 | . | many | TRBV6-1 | TGTGCCACCCACAGGGAGAATGAGCAGTTCTTC | CATHRENEQFF
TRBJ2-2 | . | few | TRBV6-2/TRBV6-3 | TGTGCCAGCAGTTACCCTACAGCGGCGAACACCGGGGAGCTGTTTTTT | CASSYPTAANTGELFF
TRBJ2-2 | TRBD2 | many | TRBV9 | TGTGCCAGCAGCGTAGAGAGCGGGAGGGCCGGGGAGCTGTTTTTT | CASSVESGRAGELFF
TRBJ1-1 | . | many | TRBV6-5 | TGTGCCAGCAGCAGGACAGCGATGAACACTGAAGCTTTCTTT | CASSRTAMNTEAFF
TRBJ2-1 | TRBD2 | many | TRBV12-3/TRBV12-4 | TGTGCCAGCAGTGCAGCGGGGGCGAAATACAATGAGCAGTTCTTC | CASSAAGAKYNEQFF
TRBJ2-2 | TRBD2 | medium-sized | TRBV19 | TGTGCCAGTAGTATCGGCGCGGGAGTGACCGGGGAGCTGTTTTTT | CASSIGAGVTGELFF
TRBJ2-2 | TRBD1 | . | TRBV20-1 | TGCAGTGCTAGAGATCAGGGACAGGGCCCTACCGGGGAGCTGTTTTTT | CSARDQGQGPTGELFF
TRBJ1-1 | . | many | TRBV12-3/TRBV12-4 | TGTGCCAGCAGTCCTACTGGACAGATTAACACTGAAGCTTTCTTT | CASSPTGQINTEAFF
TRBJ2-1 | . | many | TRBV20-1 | TGCAGTGCGGAGACGGGGCAGGGCTACAATGAGCAGTTCTTC | CSAETGQGYNEQFF
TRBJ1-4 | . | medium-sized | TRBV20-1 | TGCAGTGCTAGAGACCGGAGGGCGGATGAAAAACTGTTTTTT | CSARDRRADEKLFF
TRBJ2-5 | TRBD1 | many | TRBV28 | TGTGCCAGCAGTTTATATCGACAGGGCGCTTCGAGAGAGACCCAGTACTTC | CASSLYRQGASRETQYF
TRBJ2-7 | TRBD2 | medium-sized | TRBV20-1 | TGCAGTGCTGGACTAGCGGGAGAGTCGCCCGAGCAGTACTTC | CSAGLAGESPEQYF
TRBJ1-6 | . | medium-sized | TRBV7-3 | TGTGCCAGCAGCTTAAACGCCCCAGGGGCCTATAATTCACCCCTCCACTTT | CASSLNAPGAYNSPLHF
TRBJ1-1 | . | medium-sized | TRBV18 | TGTGCCAGCTCACCCACAGAGAACACTGAAGCTTTCTTT | CASSPTENTEAFF
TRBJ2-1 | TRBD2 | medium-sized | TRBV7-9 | TGTGCCAGCAGCCTGACTAGCGGGACGTCTTATACCTACAATGAGCAGTTCTTC | CASSLTSGTSYTYNEQFF
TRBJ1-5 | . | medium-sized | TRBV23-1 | TGCGCCAGCAGTGCGCAGGGTACGCATCAGCCCCAGCATTTT | CASSAQGTHQPQHF